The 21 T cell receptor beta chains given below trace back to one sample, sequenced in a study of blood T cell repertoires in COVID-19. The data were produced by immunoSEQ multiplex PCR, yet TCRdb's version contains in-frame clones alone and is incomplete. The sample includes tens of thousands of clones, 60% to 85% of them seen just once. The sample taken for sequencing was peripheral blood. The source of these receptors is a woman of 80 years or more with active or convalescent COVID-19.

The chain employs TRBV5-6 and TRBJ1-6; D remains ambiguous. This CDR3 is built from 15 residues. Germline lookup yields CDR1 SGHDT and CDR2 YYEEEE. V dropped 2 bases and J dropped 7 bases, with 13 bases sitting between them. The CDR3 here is CASSFGGPGNSPLHF. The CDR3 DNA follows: TGTGCCAGCAGCTTCGGAGGGCCAGGAAATTCACCCCTCCACTTT. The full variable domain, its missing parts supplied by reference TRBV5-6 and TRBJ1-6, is DAGVTQSPTHLIKTRGQQVTLRCSPKSGHDTVSWYQQALGQGPQFIFQYYEEEERQRGNFPDRFSGHQFPNYSSELNVNALLLGDSALYLCASSFGGPGNSPLHFGNGTRLTVT.

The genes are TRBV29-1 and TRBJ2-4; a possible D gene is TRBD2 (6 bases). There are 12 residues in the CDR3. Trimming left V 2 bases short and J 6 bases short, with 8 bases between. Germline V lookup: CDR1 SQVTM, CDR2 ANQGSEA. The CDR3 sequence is CSVERGLNIQYF. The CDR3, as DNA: TGCAGCGTTGAAAGGGGACTAAACATTCAGTACTTC.

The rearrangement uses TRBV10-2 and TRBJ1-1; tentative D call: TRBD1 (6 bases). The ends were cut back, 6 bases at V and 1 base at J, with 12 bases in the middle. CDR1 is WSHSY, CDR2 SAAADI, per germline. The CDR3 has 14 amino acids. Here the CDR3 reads CASSRGIGNTEAFF. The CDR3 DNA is TGCGCCAGCAGCAGGGGTATTGGGAACACTGAAGCTTTCTTT.

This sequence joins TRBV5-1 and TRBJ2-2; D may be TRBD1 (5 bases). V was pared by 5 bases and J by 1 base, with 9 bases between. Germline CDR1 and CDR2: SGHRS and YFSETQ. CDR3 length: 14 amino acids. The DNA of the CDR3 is TGCGCCAGCAGGAAAACAGGGAACACCGGGGAGCTGTTTTTT. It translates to CASRKTGNTGELFF.

CDR3 residues: CSARGLAGPLEQFF. In nucleotides, the CDR3 is TGCAGTGCTCGTGGACTAGCGGGGCCTCTTGAGCAGTTCTTC. The chain recombines TRBV20-1 with TRBJ2-1, with 12 bases matching TRBD2. The V and J ends lost 5 bases and 9 bases, in that order; junction bases with no gene match: 8. From germline, CDR1 is DFQATT and CDR2 SNEGSKA (reference sequence). The length of the CDR3 is 14 residues.

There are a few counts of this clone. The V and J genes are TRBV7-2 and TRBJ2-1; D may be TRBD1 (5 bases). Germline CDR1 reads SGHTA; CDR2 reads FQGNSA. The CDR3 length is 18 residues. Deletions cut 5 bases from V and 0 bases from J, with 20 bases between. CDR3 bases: TGTGCCAGCAGCCGTAACAACAGGCCGACCAGCTCCTACAATGAGCAGTTCTTC. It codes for CASSRNNRPTSSYNEQFF.

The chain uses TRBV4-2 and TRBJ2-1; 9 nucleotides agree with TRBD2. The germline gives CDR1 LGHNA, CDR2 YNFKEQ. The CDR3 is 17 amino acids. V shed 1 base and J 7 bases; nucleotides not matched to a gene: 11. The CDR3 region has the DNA TGTGCCAGCAGCCAAGTTCACCTAGCGGGATGGGAAAATGAGCAGTTCTTC. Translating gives CASSQVHLAGWENEQFF.

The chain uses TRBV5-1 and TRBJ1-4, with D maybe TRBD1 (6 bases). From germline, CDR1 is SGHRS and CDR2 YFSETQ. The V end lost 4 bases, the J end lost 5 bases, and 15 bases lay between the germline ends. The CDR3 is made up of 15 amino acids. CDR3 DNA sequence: TGCGCCAGCAGCCCGGACAGTAGTTTAAATGAAAAACTGTTTTTT. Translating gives CASSPDSSLNEKLFF.

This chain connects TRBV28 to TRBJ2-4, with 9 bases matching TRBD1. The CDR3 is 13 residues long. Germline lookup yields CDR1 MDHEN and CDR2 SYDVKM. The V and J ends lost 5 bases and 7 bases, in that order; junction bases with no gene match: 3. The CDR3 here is CASSRGTGNIQYF. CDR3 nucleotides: TGTGCCAGCAGTAGGGGGACAGGGAACATTCAGTACTTC. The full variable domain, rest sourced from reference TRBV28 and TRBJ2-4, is DVKVTQSSRYLVKRTGEKVFLECVQDMDHENMFWYRQDPGLGLRLIYFSYDVKMKEKGDIPEGYSVSREKKERFSLILESASTNQTSMYLCASSRGTGNIQYFGAGTRLSVL.

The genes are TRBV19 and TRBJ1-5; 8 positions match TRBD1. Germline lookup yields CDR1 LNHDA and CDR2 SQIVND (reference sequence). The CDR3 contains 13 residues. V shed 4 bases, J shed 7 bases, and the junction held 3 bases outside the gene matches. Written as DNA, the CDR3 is TGTGCCAGTAGTACCCAGGGGGCCCAGCCCCAGCATTTT. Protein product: CASSTQGAQPQHF.

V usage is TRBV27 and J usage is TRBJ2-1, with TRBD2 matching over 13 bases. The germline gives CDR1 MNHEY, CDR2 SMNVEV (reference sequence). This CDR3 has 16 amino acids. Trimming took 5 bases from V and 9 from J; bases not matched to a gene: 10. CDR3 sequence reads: CASSPWTSGSSGEQFF. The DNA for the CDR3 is TGTGCCAGCAGTCCGTGGACTAGCGGGAGCTCGGGTGAGCAGTTCTTC.

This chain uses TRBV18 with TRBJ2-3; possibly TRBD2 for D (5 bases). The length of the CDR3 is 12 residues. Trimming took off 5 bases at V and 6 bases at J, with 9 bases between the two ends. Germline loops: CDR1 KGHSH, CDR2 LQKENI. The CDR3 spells CASSALADTQYF. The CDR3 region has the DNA TGTGCCAGCTCAGCTCTAGCTGATACGCAGTATTTT.

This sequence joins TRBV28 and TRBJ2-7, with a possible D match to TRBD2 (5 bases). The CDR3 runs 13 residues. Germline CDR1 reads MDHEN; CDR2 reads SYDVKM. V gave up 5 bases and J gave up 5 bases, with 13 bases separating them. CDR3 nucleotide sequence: TGTGCCAGCAGTCCCCGGGATCATAACGAGCAGTACTTC. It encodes CASSPRDHNEQYF.

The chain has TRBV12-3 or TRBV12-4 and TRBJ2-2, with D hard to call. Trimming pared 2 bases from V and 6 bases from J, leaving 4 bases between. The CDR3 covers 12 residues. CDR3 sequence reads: CASSLRSGELFF. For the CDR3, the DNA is TGTGCCAGCAGTTTACGTTCCGGGGAGCTGTTTTTT.

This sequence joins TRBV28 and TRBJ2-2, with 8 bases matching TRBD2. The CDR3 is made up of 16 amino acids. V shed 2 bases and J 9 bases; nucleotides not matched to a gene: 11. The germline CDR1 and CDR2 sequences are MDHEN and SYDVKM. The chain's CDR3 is CASSLGAGRASRELFF. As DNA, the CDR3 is TGTGCCAGCAGTTTAGGGGCCGGGAGGGCCTCCAGGGAGCTGTTTTTT.

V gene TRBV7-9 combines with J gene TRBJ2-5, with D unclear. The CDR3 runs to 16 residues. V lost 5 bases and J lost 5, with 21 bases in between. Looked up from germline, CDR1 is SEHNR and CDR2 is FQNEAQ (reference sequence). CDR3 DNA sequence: TGTGCCAGCAGCCCCTCCTTTGGCGGCGTGGAGGAGACCCAGTACTTC. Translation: CASSPSFGGVEETQYF.

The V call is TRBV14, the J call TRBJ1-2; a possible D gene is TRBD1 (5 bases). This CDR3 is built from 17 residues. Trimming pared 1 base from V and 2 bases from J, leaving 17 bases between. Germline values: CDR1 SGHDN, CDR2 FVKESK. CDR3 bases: TGTGCCAGCAGCCAAGGAACAGTGCAGGCAGGGAACTATGGCTACACCTTC. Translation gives CASSQGTVQAGNYGYTF.

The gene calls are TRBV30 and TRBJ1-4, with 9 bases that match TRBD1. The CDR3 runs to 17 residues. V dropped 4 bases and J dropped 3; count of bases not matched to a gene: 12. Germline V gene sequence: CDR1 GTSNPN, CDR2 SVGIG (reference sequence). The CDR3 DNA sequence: TGTGCCTGGAACGGTCTGGGACAGGGTTTATCTAATGAAAAACTGTTTTTT. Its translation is CAWNGLGQGLSNEKLFF.

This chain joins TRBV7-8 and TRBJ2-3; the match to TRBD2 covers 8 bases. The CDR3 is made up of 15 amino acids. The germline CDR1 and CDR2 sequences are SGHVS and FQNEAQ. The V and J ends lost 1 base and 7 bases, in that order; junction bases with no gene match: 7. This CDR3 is CASSLEAGAHYTQYF. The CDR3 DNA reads TGTGCCAGCAGCTTAGAAGCGGGGGCTCACTATACGCAGTATTTT.

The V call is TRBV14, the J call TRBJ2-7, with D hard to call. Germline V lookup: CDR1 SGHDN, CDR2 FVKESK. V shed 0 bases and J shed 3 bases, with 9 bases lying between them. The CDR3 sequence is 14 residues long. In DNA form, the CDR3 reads TGTGCCAGCAGCCAAGATAACCGCGGCTACGAGCAGTACTTC. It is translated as CASSQDNRGYEQYF.

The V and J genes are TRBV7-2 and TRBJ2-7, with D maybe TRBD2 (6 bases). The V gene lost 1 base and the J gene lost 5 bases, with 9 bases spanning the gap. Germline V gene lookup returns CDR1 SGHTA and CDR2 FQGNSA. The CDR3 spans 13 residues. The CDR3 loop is CASSLVGGNEQYF. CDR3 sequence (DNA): TGTGCCAGCAGCTTAGTAGGAGGGAACGAGCAGTACTTC.